The 27 T cell receptor beta chains presented below share a single source sample, sequenced in a study of metastatic and nonmetastatic thyroid tumors. Every patient underwent thyroid surgery untreated. TCRdb re-called clones via MiXCR from the PCR reads. The data contain about 47,000 clones, 20% to 25% of them singletons. Specimen: blood. The receptor source for this set is a male donor with papillary thyroid cancer or a benign thyroid nodule (not recorded which). Some clones in this sample may be carry-over from other donors' samples.

This clone appeared a few times. This chain joins TRBV15 and TRBJ1-1; 7 bases line up with TRBD1. V gave up 3 bases and J gave up 6 bases; unmatched junction bases: 7. Per the germline V gene, CDR1 is LNHNV and CDR2 is YYDKDF (reference sequence). The length of the CDR3 is 14 residues. The CDR3 loop is CATSRTGTDAEAFF. The CDR3 coding sequence is TGTGCCACCAGCAGGACAGGGACAGACGCTGAAGCTTTCTTT. Based on the CDR3 plus reference TRBV15 and TRBJ1-1, the full variable domain is DAMVIQNPRYQVTQFGKPVTLSCSQTLNHNVMYWYQQKSSQAPKLLFHYYDKDFNNEADTPDNFQSRRPNTSFCFLDIRSPGLGDTAMYLCATSRTGTDAEAFFGQGTRLTVV.

The CDR3 is CASSIYASGGQETQYF. In nucleotides, the CDR3 is TGTGCCAGTAGTATATATGCGTCAGGGGGTCAAGAGACCCAGTACTTC. V is TRBV19 and J is TRBJ2-5, with 7 nucleotides matching TRBD1. Germline-derived CDR1 and CDR2 are LNHDA and SQIVND (reference sequence). This CDR3 is built from 16 residues. Unmatched junction bases numbered 8, after V lost 2 bases and J lost 2 bases.

This clone was seen more than once but under ten times. The chain has TRBV28 and TRBJ1-6, with D possibly TRBD1 on 5 matching bases. V was trimmed by 10 bases and J by 6 bases, leaving 16 bases between them. This CDR3 comprises 14 residues. Germline-derived CDR1 and CDR2 are MDHEN and SYDVKM. CDR3 sequence (DNA): TGTGCCACTTCGGGACGGGAGACTAATTCACCCCTCCACTTT. Amino acid sequence: CATSGRETNSPLHF.

This clone qualifies as medium-sized. The CDR3, as DNA: TGTGCCAGCAGTGAAGGAAGGACTAGAGACACCGGGGAGCTGTTTTTT. Protein product: CASSEGRTRDTGELFF. This chain links TRBV6-1 with TRBJ2-2; 7 bases are shared with TRBD2. Germline CDR1 reads MNHNS; CDR2 reads SASEGT. CDR3 length: 16 residues. Unmatched junction bases numbered 5, after V lost 1 base and J lost 3 bases.

This clone was counted at least ten times. This rearrangement joins TRBV18 to TRBJ2-2, with unresolved D. V was cut by 3 bases and J by 8 bases, with 10 bases left in between. Looked up from germline, CDR1 is KGHSH and CDR2 is LQKENI. The CDR3 runs 13 residues. CDR3 amino acids: CASSPGPEGELFF. CDR3 coding DNA: TGTGCCAGCTCACCGGGCCCGGAGGGGGAGCTGTTTTTT.

CDR3 nucleotides: TGTGCCACCAGTGAGTACTCAGGGGGTGAGCAGTTCTTC. Translating it yields CATSEYSGGEQFF. The gene calls are TRBV24-1 and TRBJ2-1, with TRBD1 matching 7 bases. With 4 bases clipped from V and 9 bases from J, the junction kept 5 bases outside the gene matches. There are 13 residues in the CDR3. Looked up from germline, CDR1 is KGHDR and CDR2 is SFDVKD.

The table lists this clone with a count of one. The rearrangement uses TRBV18 and TRBJ2-1, with a tentative D call TRBD2 (6 bases). This CDR3 spans 14 amino acids. The germline CDR1 and CDR2 sequences are KGHSH and LQKENI. V was clipped by 2 bases and J by 9 bases, with 14 bases between them. As DNA, the CDR3 is TGTGCCAGCTCACCATATCTACTAGCTGGTGAGCAGTTCTTC. It specifies CASSPYLLAGEQFF.

The sample holds many counts of this clone. Sequence at one end of the junction differs from germline and may be a read error. The chain recombines TRBV5-8 with TRBJ2-3; 9 bases map to TRBD2. The CDR3 loop spans 16 amino acids. Germline lookup yields CDR1 SGHTS and CDR2 YDEGEE. The chain's CDR3 is CASSLGLATSTDTQYF. The CDR3 region has the DNA TGTGCCAGCAGTTTGGGACTAGCCACTAGCACAGATACGCAGTATTTT.

This clone was picked up one time. The chain carries TRBV30 and TRBJ1-2, with 7 positions matching TRBD1. The CDR3 contains 13 residues. V lost 2 bases to trimming and J lost 6 bases; unmatched junction nucleotides: 6. Germline CDR1 reads GTSNPN; CDR2 reads SVGIG (reference sequence). The CDR3 nucleotides read TGTGCCTGGAGTTTCACAGGGGAGGATGGCTACACCTTC. This translates into CAWSFTGEDGYTF.

Note on this clone: At one boundary the junction diverges from the germline segment, which might be a read error. J is TRBJ2-2 and V is TRBV20-1; D may correspond to TRBD1 or TRBD2 (5 bases each). The CDR3 has 15 amino acids. CDR1 and CDR2 (germline): DFQATT, SNEGSKA (reference sequence). CDR3 loop: CSARDGGRGTGELLF. CDR3 nucleotides: TGCAGTGCTAGAGATGGTGGGAGAGGGACCGGGGAGCTGCTTTTT.

The chain is built from TRBV6-1 and TRBJ2-7, with 11 bases that match TRBD1. CDR1 and CDR2 from the germline V gene are MNHNS and SASEGT. This CDR3 is 12 amino acids long. Unmatched junction bases numbered 3, after V lost 6 bases and J lost 8 bases. CDR3 region: CASSWTGGQQYF. The CDR3 bases are TGTGCCAGCAGCTGGACAGGGGGCCAGCAGTACTTC.

The rearrangement links TRBV3-1 to TRBJ2-3; TRBD2 matches at 10 bases. The CDR3 sequence is 16 residues long. With V trimmed by 0 bases and J by 6 bases, 6 bases remained unmatched. CDR1 and CDR2 from the germline V gene are LGHDT and YNNKEL (reference sequence). CDR3 residues: CASSQEPSGRMDTQYF. Here the CDR3 DNA reads TGTGCCAGCAGCCAAGAACCTAGCGGGAGAATGGATACGCAGTATTTT.

This clone was counted many times. A much larger clone differs from this one at a single base, so this may be a read error. V and J are TRBV2 and TRBJ2-1; TRBD1 agrees at 9 bases. The V gene's germline CDR1 is SNHLY and CDR2 FYNNEI. The CDR3 is 12 residues long. CDR3: CASSLIRDRELF. The CDR3 bases are TGTGCCAGCAGCCTTATCCGGGACAGGGAGCTCTTC.

There are many counts of this clone. The identical CDR3 is also encoded by other nucleotide sequences in the sample. The chain couples TRBV3-1 to TRBJ2-1; D not resolved. The CDR3 runs 12 residues. Looked up from germline, CDR1 is LGHDT and CDR2 is YNNKEL (reference sequence). V lost 3 bases, J lost 5 bases, and 5 bases lay in between. CDR3 in DNA: TGTGCCAGCAGCCAGGTAGACAATGAGCAGTTCTTC. This sequence encodes CASSQVDNEQFF.

The chain's CDR3 is CASSLDPGQGSYNEQFF. CDR3 bases: TGTGCCAGCAGCTTAGATCCCGGACAGGGCTCCTACAATGAGCAGTTCTTC. The genes are TRBV11-2 and TRBJ2-1, with 8 bases identical to TRBD1. CDR3 length: 17 residues. The V gene's germline CDR1 is SGHAT and CDR2 FQNNGV. The trim removed 0 bases at V and 0 bases at J, leaving 4 bases unmatched.

The V call is TRBV11-2, the J call TRBJ2-2; tentative D call: TRBD2 (5 bases). Germline values: CDR1 SGHAT, CDR2 FQNNGV. The V end was cut by 0 bases, the J end by 5 bases, with 16 bases between. This CDR3 comprises 17 residues. The CDR3 here is CASSLDIGGRMTGELFF. The DNA for the CDR3 is TGTGCCAGCAGCTTAGATATCGGAGGCAGGATGACCGGGGAGCTGTTTTTT.

This clone was picked up a small number of times. This rearrangement joins TRBV24-1 to TRBJ1-2; a weak D match, TRBD1 (5 bases). V gave up 2 bases and J gave up 7 bases, with 13 bases separating them. Germline V CDR1 and CDR2: KGHDR, SFDVKD. The CDR3 spans 14 residues. In DNA, the CDR3 is TGTGCCACCAGTGATTCGGACATAGTTCGTGGCTACACCTTC. This sequence encodes CATSDSDIVRGYTF.

The J gene is TRBJ1-2, the V gene TRBV5-1, with 10 positions matching TRBD1. After removal of 3 bases from V and 6 bases from J, the junction contained 8 bases not matched to a gene. This CDR3 has 15 amino acids. Germline V CDR1 and CDR2: SGHRS, YFSETQ. The CDR3 is CASSYRQGALDGYTF. The CDR3 DNA sequence: TGCGCCAGCAGCTACCGACAGGGGGCTTTGGATGGCTACACCTTC.

This clone was detected ten times or more. The V and J genes are TRBV24-1 and TRBJ1-2, with D possibly TRBD1 on 6 matching bases. Germline lookup yields CDR1 KGHDR and CDR2 SFDVKD. V dropped 9 bases and J dropped 6 bases, with 13 bases sitting between them. The CDR3 sequence is 12 residues long. CDR3 residues: CATWTDWHGYTF. Here the CDR3 DNA reads TGTGCCACCTGGACAGACTGGCATGGCTACACCTTC.

This clone counts as medium-sized. V and J are TRBV27 and TRBJ1-5; no clear D gene. This CDR3 comprises 13 residues. Trimming cost V 1 base and J 9 bases, with 10 bases left between them. Germline CDR1 reads MNHEY; CDR2 reads SMNVEV (reference sequence). CDR3 protein: CASSLWGGRPQHF. For the CDR3, the DNA is TGTGCCAGCAGTTTATGGGGAGGTCGGCCCCAGCATTTT.

The chain employs TRBV28 and TRBJ2-7; D is perhaps TRBD1 (6 bases). The V end was cut by 6 bases, the J end by 0 bases, with 15 bases between. The CDR3 runs 15 residues. Per germline, CDR1 MDHEN and CDR2 SYDVKM. CDR3 region: CASRRDQGFSYEQYF. CDR3 bases: TGTGCCAGCAGGAGAGACCAGGGGTTCTCCTACGAGCAGTACTTC.

As to this clone: This may be a read error, as it is one base from a much larger clone. The CDR3 ends on some other residue instead of the conserved phenylalanine or tryptophan, so this is likely a read error. The V and J genes are TRBV20-1 and TRBJ2-5; possible D gene TRBD1, 6 bases. V lost 7 bases and J 5 bases, leaving 20 bases between the germline ends. The length of the CDR3 is 14 residues. Germline assignment: CDR1 DFQATT and CDR2 SNEGSKA (reference sequence). The CDR3 bases are TGCAGTGTTCCGGACAGCCGTACGCTGGAGACCCAGTACCTC. It translates to CSVPDSRTLETQYL.

This clone was recorded once. The chain employs TRBV7-9 and TRBJ1-1, with D possibly TRBD1 on 6 matching bases. V was trimmed by 6 bases and J by 5 bases, leaving 19 bases between them. Germline CDR1 is SEHNR and CDR2 is FQNEAQ (reference sequence). The length of the CDR3 is 15 residues. The CDR3, as DNA: TGTGCCAGCAGTCGACAACAGGGAGGTGGGACTGAAGCTTTCTTT. It is translated as CASSRQQGGGTEAFF. The whole variable domain, filled in from reference TRBV7-9 and TRBJ1-1, reads DTGVSQNPRHKITKRGQNVTFRCDPISEHNRLYWYRQTLGQGPEFLTYFQNEAQLEKSRLLSDRFSAERPKGSFSTLEIQRTEQGDSAMYLCASSRQQGGGTEAFFGQGTRLTVV.

In its sample, this clone was seen many times. The rearrangement links TRBV10-3 to TRBJ2-1, with D unresolved. The length of the CDR3 is 13 residues. The V end lost 4 bases, the J end lost 5 bases, and 9 bases lay between the germline ends. Germline V CDR1 and CDR2: ENHRY, SYGVKD. The CDR3 coding sequence is TGTGCCATCAGTGGACAAGTTAACAATGAGCAGTTCTTC. Translated: CAISGQVNNEQFF.

This clone was counted at least ten times. The gene calls are TRBV19 and TRBJ2-1, with TRBD2 matching 12 bases. The CDR3 is 15 amino acids. V lost 6 bases and J lost 5; bases outside the gene matches: 5. Germline V CDR1 and CDR2: LNHDA, SQIVND (reference sequence). The CDR3 sequence is CASRPTSGRNNEQFF. The DNA of the CDR3 is TGTGCCAGTAGGCCGACTAGCGGGAGAAACAATGAGCAGTTCTTC.

The chain employs TRBV28 and TRBJ1-1; 8 bases are shared with TRBD1. The CDR3 is made up of 13 amino acids. V trimming: 5 bases; J trimming: 13 bases; junction bases outside the gene matches: 12. Germline CDR1 and CDR2: MDHEN and SYDVKM. In DNA, the CDR3 is TGTGCCAGCAGTACGTACAGGGGGGAAGGTGGTTTCTTT. Translation gives CASSTYRGEGGFF. Supplemented by reference TRBV28 and TRBJ1-1, the full variable domain reads DVKVTQSSRYLVKRTGEKVFLECVQDMDHENMFWYRQDPGLGLRLIYFSYDVKMKEKGDIPEGYSVSREKKERFSLILESASTNQTSMYLCASSTYRGEGGFFGQGTRLTVV.

This clone was counted many times. This chain uses TRBV4-1 with TRBJ1-3; D unresolved. The CDR3 is 15 amino acids. Germline lookup yields CDR1 MGHRA and CDR2 YSYEKL. The V end was cut by 1 base, the J end by 2 bases, with 9 bases between. CDR3 region: CASSQVGSTGNTIYF. The CDR3 DNA is TGCGCCAGCAGCCAAGTGGGGAGTACTGGAAACACCATATATTTT.